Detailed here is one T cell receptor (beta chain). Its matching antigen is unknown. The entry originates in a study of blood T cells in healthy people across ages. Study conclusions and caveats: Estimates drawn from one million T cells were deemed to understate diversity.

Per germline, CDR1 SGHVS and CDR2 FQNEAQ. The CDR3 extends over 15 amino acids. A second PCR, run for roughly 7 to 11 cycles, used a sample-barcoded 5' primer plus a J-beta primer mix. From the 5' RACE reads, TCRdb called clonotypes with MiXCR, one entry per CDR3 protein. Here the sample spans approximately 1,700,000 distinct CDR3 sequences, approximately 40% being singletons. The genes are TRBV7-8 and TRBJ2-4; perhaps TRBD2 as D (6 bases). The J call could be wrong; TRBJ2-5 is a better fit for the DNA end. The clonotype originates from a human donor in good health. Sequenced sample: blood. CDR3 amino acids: CASSLARGFQETQYF. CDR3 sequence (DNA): TGTGCCAGCAGCTTAGCCCGGGGGTTCCAAGAGACCCAGTACTTC.